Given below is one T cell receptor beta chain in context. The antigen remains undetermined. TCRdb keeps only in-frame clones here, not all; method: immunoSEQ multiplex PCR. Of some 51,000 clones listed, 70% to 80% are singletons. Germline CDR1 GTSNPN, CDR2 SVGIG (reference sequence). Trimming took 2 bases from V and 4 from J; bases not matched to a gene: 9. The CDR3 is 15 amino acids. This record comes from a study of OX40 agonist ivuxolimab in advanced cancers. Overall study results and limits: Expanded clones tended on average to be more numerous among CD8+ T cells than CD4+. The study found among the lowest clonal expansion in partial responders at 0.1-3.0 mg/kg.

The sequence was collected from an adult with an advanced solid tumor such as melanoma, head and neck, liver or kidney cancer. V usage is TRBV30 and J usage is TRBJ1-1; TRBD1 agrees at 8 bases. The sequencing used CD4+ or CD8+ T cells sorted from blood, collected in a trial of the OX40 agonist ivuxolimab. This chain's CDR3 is CAWSSNQGAGTEAFF. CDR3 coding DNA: TGTGCCTGGAGTTCTAATCAGGGGGCAGGCACTGAAGCTTTCTTT.